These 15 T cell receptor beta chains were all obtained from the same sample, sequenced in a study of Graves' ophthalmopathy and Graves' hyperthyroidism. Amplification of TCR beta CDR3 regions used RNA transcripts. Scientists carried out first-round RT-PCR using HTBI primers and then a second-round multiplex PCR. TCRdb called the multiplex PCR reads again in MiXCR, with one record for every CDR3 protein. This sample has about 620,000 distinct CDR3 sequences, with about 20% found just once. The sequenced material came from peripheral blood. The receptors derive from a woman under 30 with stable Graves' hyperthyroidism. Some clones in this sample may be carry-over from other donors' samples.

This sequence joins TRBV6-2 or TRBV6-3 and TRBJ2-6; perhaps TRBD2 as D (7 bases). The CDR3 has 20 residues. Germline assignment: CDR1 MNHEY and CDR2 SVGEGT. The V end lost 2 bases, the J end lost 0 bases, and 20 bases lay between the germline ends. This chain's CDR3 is CASSYRGTIHLYSGANVLTF. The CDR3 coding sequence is TGTGCCAGCAGTTACAGGGGGACTATCCACCTCTACTCTGGGGCCAACGTCCTGACTTTC.

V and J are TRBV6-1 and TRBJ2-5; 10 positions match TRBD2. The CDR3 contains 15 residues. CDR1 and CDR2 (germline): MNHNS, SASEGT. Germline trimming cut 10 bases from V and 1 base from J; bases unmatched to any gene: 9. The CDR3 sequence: CATVLAGFPQETQYF. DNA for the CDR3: TGTGCCACGGTACTAGCGGGGTTCCCCCAAGAGACCCAGTACTTC.

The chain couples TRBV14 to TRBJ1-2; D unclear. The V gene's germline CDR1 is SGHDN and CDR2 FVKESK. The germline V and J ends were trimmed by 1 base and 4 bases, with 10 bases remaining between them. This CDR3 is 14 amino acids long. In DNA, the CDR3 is TGTGCCAGCAGCCAAGCAACGGCCAGCTATGGCTACACCTTC. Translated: CASSQATASYGYTF.

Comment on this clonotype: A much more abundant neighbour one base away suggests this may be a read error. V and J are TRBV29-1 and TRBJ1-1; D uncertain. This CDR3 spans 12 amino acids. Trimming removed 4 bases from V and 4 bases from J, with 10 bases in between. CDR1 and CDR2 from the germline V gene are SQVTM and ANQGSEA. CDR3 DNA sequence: TGCAGCGTTGTGTATGTGAGCACTGAAGCTTTCTTT. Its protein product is CSVVYVSTEAFF.

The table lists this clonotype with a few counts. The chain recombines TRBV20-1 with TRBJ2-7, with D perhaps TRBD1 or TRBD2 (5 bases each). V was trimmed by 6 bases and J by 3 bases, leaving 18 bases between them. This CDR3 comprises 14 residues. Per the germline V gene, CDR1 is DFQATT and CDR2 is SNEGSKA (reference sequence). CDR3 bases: TGCAGTGCGTCGGGACCCTCTGGATTCTACGAGCAGTACTTC. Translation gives CSASGPSGFYEQYF.

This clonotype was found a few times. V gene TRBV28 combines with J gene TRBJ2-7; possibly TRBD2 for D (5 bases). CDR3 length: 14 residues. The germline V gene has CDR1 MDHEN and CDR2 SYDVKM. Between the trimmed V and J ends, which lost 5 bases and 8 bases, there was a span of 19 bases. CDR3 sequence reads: CASSLGSSPTKQYF. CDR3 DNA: TGTGCCAGCAGTCTTGGGAGCTCCCCTACGAAGCAGTACTTC.

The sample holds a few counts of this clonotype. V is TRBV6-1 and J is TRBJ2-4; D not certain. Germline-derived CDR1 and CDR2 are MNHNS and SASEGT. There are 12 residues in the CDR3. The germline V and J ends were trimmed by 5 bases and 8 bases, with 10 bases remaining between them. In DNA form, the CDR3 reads TGTGCCAGCAGTAGCGAAACGGACATTCAGTACTTC. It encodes CASSSETDIQYF.

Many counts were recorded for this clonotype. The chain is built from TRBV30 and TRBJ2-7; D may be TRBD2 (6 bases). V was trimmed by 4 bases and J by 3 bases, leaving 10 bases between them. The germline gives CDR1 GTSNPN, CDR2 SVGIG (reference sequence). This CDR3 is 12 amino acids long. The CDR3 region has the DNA TGTGCCTGGACTAGCGATTTCTACGAGCAGTACTTC. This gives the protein CAWTSDFYEQYF. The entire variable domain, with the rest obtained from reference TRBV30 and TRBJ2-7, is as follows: SQTIHQWPATLVQPVGSPLSLECTVEGTSNPNLYWYRQAAGRGLQLLFYSVGIGQISSEVPQNLSASRPQDRQFILSSKKLLLSDSGFYLCAWTSDFYEQYFGPGTRLTVT.

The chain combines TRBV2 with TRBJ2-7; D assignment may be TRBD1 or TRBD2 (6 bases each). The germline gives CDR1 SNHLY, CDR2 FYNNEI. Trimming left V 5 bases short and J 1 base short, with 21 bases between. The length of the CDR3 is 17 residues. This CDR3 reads CASSQGGSGQGSYEQYF. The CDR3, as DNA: TGTGCCAGCAGTCAAGGGGGGTCGGGGCAGGGGTCCTACGAGCAGTACTTC.

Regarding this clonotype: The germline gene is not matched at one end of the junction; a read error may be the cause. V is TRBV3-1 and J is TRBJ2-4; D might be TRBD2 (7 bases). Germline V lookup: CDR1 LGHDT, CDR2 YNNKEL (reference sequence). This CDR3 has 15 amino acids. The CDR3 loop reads CASSQVSGGRSIKYF. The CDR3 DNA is TGTGCCAGCAGCCAAGTATCGGGGGGCCGGAGCATTAAGTACTTC.

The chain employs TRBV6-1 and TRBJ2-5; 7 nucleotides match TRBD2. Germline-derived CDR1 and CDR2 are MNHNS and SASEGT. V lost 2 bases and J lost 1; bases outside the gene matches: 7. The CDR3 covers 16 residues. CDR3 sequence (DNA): TGTGCCAGCAGTGAACTCAGCGGGGAAGGCCAAGAGACCCAGTACTTC. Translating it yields CASSELSGEGQETQYF.

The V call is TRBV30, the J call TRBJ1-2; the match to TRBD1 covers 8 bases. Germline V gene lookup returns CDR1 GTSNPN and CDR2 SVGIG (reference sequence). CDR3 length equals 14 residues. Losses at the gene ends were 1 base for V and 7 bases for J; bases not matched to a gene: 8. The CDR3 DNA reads TGTGCCTGGAGTGGCCAGGGGGCTATATCTGGCTACACCTTC. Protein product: CAWSGQGAISGYTF.

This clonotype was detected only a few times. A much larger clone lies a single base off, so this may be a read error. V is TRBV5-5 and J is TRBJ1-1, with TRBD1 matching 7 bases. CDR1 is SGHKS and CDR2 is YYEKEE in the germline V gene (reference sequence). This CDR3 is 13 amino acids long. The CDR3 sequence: CASSLGQASEACF. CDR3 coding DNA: TGTGCCAGCAGCCTAGGACAGGCGTCTGAAGCTTGCTTT.

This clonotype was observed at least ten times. This CDR3 reads CASSDTLGGYTF. In DNA form, the CDR3 reads TGTGCCAGCAGTGACACCCTCGGTGGCTACACCTTC. The rearrangement joins TRBV25-1 to TRBJ1-2; D uncertain. The V end was cut by 3 bases, the J end by 7 bases, with 9 bases between. The CDR3 extends over 12 amino acids. Germline V gives CDR1 MGHDK, CDR2 SYGVNS.

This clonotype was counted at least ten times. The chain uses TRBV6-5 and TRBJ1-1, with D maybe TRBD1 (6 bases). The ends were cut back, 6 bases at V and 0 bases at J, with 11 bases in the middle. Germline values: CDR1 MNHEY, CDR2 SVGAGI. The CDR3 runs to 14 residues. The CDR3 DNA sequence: TGTGCCAGCAGCGCCGGGACAATGAACACTGAAGCTTTCTTT. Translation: CASSAGTMNTEAFF.